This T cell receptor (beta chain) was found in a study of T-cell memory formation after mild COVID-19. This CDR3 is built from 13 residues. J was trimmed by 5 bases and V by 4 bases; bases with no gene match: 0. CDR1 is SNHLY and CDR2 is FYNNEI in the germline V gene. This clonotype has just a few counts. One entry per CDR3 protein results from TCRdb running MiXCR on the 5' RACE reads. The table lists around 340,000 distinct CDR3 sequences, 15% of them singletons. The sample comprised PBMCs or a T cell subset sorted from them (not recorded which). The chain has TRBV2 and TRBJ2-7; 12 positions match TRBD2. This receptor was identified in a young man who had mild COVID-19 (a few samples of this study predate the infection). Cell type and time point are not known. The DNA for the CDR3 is TGTGCCAGCAGTGGACTAGCGGGGGACGAGCAGTACTTC. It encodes CASSGLAGDEQYF. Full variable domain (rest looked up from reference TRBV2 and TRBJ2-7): EPEVTQTPSHQVTQMGQEVILRCVPISNHLYFYWYRQILGQKVEFLVSFYNNEISEKSEIFDDQFSVERPDGSNFTLKIRSTKLEDSAMYFCASSGLAGDEQYFGPGTRLTVT.